Listed here are 2 T cell receptor beta chains from one sample, sequenced in a study of identical twins. TCRdb itself ran the 5' RACE reads through MiXCR, one entry per CDR3 protein. The data hold 300,000 to 400,000 distinct CDR3 sequences, with roughly 10% observed a single time. Material for sequencing was naive T cells sorted from blood. The receptors were gathered from a woman between 45 and 65 years old in good health.

The rearrangement joins TRBV4-1 to TRBJ2-3, with a weak D call TRBD2 (6 bases). The CDR3 covers 15 residues. Germline V gene lookup returns CDR1 MGHRA and CDR2 YSYEKL. Trimming cost V 2 bases and J 2 bases, with 11 bases left between them. In nucleotides, the CDR3 is TGCGCCAGCAGCCAAACCTGGGACTTCACAGATACGCAGTATTTT. Translation: CASSQTWDFTDTQYF.

This clonotype was found a few times. The chain has TRBV27 and TRBJ1-5; 8 nucleotides line up with TRBD1. V lost 5 bases, J lost 6 bases, and 9 bases stayed unmatched. Germline-derived CDR1 and CDR2 are MNHEY and SMNVEV (reference sequence). CDR3 size: 15 residues. The DNA of the CDR3 is TGTGCCAGCAGTCCACGGACAGGGAACGGTCAGCCCCAGCATTTT. It yields the protein CASSPRTGNGQPQHF.